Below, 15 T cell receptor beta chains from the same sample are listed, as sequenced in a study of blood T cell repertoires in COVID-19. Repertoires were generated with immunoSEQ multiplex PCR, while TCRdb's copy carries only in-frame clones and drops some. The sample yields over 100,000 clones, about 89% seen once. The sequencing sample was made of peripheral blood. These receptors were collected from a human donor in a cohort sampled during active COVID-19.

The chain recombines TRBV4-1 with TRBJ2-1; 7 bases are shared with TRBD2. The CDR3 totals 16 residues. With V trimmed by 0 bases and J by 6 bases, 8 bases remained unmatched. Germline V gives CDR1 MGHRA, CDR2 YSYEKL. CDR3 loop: CASSQESASGVNEQFF. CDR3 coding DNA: TGCGCCAGCAGCCAAGAATCCGCTAGCGGTGTCAATGAGCAGTTCTTC.

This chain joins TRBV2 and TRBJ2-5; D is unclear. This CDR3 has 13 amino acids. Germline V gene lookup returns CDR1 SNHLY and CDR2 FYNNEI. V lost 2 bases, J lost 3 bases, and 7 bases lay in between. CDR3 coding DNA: TGTGCCAGCAGTGAAACACATAAAGAGACCCAGTACTTC. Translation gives CASSETHKETQYF.

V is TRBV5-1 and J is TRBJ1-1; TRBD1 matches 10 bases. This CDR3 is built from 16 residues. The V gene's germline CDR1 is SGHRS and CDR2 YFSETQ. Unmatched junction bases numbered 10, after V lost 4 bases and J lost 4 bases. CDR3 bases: TGCGCCAGCAGCCGACAGGGGGCTCGGTCTGGCACTGAAGCTTTCTTT. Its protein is CASSRQGARSGTEAFF.

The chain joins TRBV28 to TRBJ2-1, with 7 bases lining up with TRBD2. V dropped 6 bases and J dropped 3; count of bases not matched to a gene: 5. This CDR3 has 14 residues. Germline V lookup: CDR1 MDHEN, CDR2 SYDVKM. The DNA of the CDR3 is TGTGCCAGCAGCGGGACTACCTACTACAATGAGCAGTTCTTC. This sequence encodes CASSGTTYYNEQFF.

CDR3 region: CASSKPGQGEKLFF. CDR3 nucleotide sequence: TGTGCCAGCAGTAAACCGGGACAGGGAGAAAAACTGTTTTTT. The genes are TRBV28 and TRBJ1-4; TRBD1 matches 9 bases. Germline V lookup: CDR1 MDHEN, CDR2 SYDVKM. The CDR3 spans 14 residues. V was pared by 5 bases and J by 8 bases, with 6 bases of the junction left unmatched.

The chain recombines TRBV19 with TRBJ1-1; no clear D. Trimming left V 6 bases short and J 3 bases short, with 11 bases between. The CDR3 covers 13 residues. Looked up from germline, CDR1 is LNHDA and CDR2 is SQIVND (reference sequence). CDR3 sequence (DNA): TGTGCCAGTAGCCCCTCCAGGCACACTGAAGCTTTCTTT. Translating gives CASSPSRHTEAFF.

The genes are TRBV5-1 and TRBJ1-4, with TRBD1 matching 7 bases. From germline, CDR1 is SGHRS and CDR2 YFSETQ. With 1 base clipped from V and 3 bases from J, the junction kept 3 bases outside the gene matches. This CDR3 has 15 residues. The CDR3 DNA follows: TGCGCCAGCAGCTTGCAAGGGACAGCTAATGAAAAACTGTTTTTT. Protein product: CASSLQGTANEKLFF.

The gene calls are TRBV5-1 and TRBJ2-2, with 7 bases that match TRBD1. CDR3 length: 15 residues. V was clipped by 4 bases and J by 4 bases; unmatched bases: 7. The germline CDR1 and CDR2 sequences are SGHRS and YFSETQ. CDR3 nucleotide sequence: TGCGCCAGCAGCCTCCGACAGGGTAGCACCGGGGAGCTGTTTTTT. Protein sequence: CASSLRQGSTGELFF.

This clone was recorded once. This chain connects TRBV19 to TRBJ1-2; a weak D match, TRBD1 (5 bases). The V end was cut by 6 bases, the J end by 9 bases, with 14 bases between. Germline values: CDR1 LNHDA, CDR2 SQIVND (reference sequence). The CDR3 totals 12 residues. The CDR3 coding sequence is TGTGCCAGTAGACCGCTCCAGGGTAGCTACACCTTC. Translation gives CASRPLQGSYTF.

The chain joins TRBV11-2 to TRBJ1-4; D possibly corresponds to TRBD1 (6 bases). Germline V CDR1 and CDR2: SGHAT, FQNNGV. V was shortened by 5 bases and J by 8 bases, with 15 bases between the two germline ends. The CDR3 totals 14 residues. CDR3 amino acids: CASSTLQGREKLFF. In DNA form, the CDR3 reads TGTGCCAGCAGCACCCTTCAGGGGCGGGAAAAACTGTTTTTT.

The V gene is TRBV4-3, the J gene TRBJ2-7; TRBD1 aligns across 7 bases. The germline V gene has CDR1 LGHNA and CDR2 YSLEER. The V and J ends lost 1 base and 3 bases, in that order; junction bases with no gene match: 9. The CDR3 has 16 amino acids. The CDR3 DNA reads TGCGCCAGCAGCCAAGGGACAGGATGGGGCCACTACGAGCAGTACTTC. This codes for CASSQGTGWGHYEQYF.

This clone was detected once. This CDR3 is CASEGEGYEQYF. CDR3 DNA: TGTGCCAGCGAGGGTGAGGGATACGAGCAGTACTTC. This sequence joins TRBV6-5 and TRBJ2-7, with D perhaps matching TRBD2 (5 bases). The V gene's germline CDR1 is MNHEY and CDR2 SVGAGI. This CDR3 is built from 12 residues. V was cut by 8 bases and J by 4 bases, with 12 bases left in between.

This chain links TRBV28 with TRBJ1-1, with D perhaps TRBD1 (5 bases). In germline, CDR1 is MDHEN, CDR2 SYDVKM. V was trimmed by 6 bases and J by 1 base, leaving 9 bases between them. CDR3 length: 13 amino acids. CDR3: CASSRAQNTEAFF. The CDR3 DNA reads TGTGCCAGCAGCAGGGCCCAGAACACTGAAGCTTTCTTT.

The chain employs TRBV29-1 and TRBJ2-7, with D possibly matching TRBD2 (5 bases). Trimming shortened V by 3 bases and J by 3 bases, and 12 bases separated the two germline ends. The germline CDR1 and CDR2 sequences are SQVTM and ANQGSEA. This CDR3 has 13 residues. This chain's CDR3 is CSVENEGLYEQYF. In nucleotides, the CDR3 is TGCAGCGTTGAGAATGAGGGTCTCTACGAGCAGTACTTC.

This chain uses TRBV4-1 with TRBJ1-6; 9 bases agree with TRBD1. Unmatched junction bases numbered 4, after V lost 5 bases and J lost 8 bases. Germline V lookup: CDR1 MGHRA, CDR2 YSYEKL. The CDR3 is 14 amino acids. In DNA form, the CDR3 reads TGCGCCAGCAGCATCCGGACAGGGGATTCACCCCTCCACTTT. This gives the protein CASSIRTGDSPLHF.